The clone carrying this TCR beta chain has at least ten counts. The record originates from a study of tumor-infiltrating lymphocytes in oesophageal squamous cell carcinoma. One entry per CDR3 protein, called by TCRdb with MiXCR from the PCR reads. The sample includes under 15,000 distinct CDR3 sequences, about 54% of them seen just once. This TCR was recovered from a female donor with esophageal squamous cell carcinoma. Sequenced input: esophageal tumor tissue.

The CDR3 nucleotides are TGTGCCAGCAGTTATGACCGGGACATCTCCTACGAGCAGTACTTC. Translated, it gives CASSYDRDISYEQYF. The chain couples TRBV6-1 to TRBJ2-7, with D possibly matching TRBD1 (6 bases). The V end lost 5 bases, the J end lost 0 bases, and 14 bases lay between the germline ends. The CDR3 runs 15 residues. Germline assignment: CDR1 MNHNS and CDR2 SASEGT.